A single sample gave rise to the 26 T cell receptor beta chains below, sequenced in a study of T cell responses to AZD1222 COVID-19 vaccine. This table comes from immunoSEQ multiplex PCR, and its TCRdb copy is limited to in-frame clones, with some not included. The profile covers over 100,000 clones, with 70% to 90% appearing a single time and roughly 8.9% taken by the ten largest. Sample: peripheral blood, taken on day 0 of AZD1222 vaccination. The receptor source for this set is an adult in good health.

V is TRBV7-6 and J is TRBJ1-2; tentatively, D is TRBD1 (5 bases). Germline V gives CDR1 SGHVS, CDR2 FNYEAQ. The V end was cut by 2 bases, the J end by 4 bases, with 11 bases between. The CDR3 covers 14 residues. As DNA, the CDR3 is TGTGCCAGCAGCTTATCTCAGGGAAGCTATGGCTACACCTTC. As protein: CASSLSQGSYGYTF.

The gene calls are TRBV28 and TRBJ1-1; D is uncertain. V lost 6 bases and J lost 0, with 14 bases in between. Germline V gene sequence: CDR1 MDHEN, CDR2 SYDVKM. CDR3 length: 15 amino acids. Written as DNA, the CDR3 is TGTGCCAGCAGCCCCCGAGGCGGGGTGAACACTGAAGCTTTCTTT. Protein product: CASSPRGGVNTEAFF.

This clone is a singleton in its sample. This rearrangement joins TRBV11-2 to TRBJ1-2; D remains unclear. Germline V gene lookup returns CDR1 SGHAT and CDR2 FQNNGV. The CDR3 loop spans 15 amino acids. V lost 5 bases and J lost 0, with 13 bases in between. Written as DNA, the CDR3 is TGTGCCAGCAGCCGTGGAACAGCTACTAACTATGGCTACACCTTC. Translated: CASSRGTATNYGYTF.

V is TRBV5-1 and J is TRBJ2-1; D is unclear. From germline, CDR1 is SGHRS and CDR2 YFSETQ. V dropped 1 base and J dropped 2 bases, with 13 bases sitting between them. CDR3 length: 16 amino acids. CDR3 amino acids: CASSLFTRQTYNEQFF. DNA for the CDR3: TGCGCCAGCAGCTTGTTTACTCGACAAACCTACAATGAGCAGTTCTTC.

V usage is TRBV2 and J usage is TRBJ2-5, with D perhaps matching TRBD1 or TRBD2 (6 bases each). V lost 0 bases to trimming and J lost 5 bases, with 10 bases between them. Germline loops: CDR1 SNHLY, CDR2 FYNNEI. CDR3 size: 14 residues. The chain's CDR3 is CASSEATGRETQYF. The DNA of the CDR3 is TGTGCCAGCAGTGAAGCAACAGGGAGGGAGACCCAGTACTTC.

The chain recombines TRBV30 with TRBJ2-3; 7 nucleotides agree with TRBD2. The length of the CDR3 is 16 residues. Germline CDR1 and CDR2: GTSNPN and SVGIG (reference sequence). Trimming removed 0 bases from V and 5 bases from J; junction bases left unmatched: 11. The CDR3 bases are TGTGCCTGGAGTGTTCAAGGGAATGGGAGGGTAGATACGCAGTATTTT. Protein: CAWSVQGNGRVDTQYF. Looking up the rest from reference TRBV30 and TRBJ2-3 gives the full variable domain: SQTIHQWPATLVQPVGSPLSLECTVEGTSNPNLYWYRQAAGRGLQLLFYSVGIGQISSEVPQNLSASRPQDRQFILSSKKLLLSDSGFYLCAWSVQGNGRVDTQYFGPGTRLTVL.

The chain carries TRBV12-5 and TRBJ1-4; D call uncertain. Germline values: CDR1 LGHNT, CDR2 FRNRAP. Between the trimmed V and J ends, which lost 3 bases and 3 bases, there was a span of 14 bases. This CDR3 is 16 amino acids long. Written as DNA, the CDR3 is TGTGCTAGTGGTTTACAAACCGGCCCTTCTAATGAAAAACTGTTTTTT. Translating it yields CASGLQTGPSNEKLFF.

The V call is TRBV27, the J call TRBJ1-2, with D perhaps matching TRBD1 (5 bases). The germline gives CDR1 MNHEY, CDR2 SMNVEV (reference sequence). With 5 bases removed from V and 4 bases from J, the gap between germline ends came to 14 bases. This CDR3 contains 14 residues. CDR3 coding DNA: TGTGCCAGCAGTCCCGGACAAATACCCTATGGCTACACCTTC. Translating gives CASSPGQIPYGYTF.

This chain links TRBV3-1 (or the pseudogene TRBV3-2) with TRBJ1-5, with D possibly being TRBD1 (5 bases). Per the germline V gene, CDR1 is LGHDT and CDR2 is YNNKEL (reference sequence). This CDR3 region has 17 residues. The V and J ends lost 2 bases and 6 bases respectively, with 20 bases between them. DNA for the CDR3: TGTGCCAGCAGCCAATCGCCAGGGCGAAGTTTCCCTCAGCCCCAGCATTTT. It codes for CASSQSPGRSFPQPQHF.

The J gene is TRBJ2-3, the V gene TRBV9; D is unclear. The germline V gene has CDR1 SGDLS and CDR2 YYNGEE. The CDR3 is 15 amino acids. The V gene lost 0 bases and the J gene lost 0 bases, with 8 bases spanning the gap. The CDR3 DNA reads as TGTGCCAGCAGCGTAGGTAGTTCTAGCACAGATACGCAGTATTTT. Its translation is CASSVGSSSTDTQYF.

The V gene is TRBV11-2, the J gene TRBJ2-5; D is unresolved. The CDR3 runs to 16 residues. From germline, CDR1 is SGHAT and CDR2 FQNNGV. Trimming left V 4 bases short and J 5 bases short, with 20 bases between. CDR3 in DNA: TGTGCCAGCAGCTCTCCGGGCAGGACGCTGGGGGAGACCCAGTACTTC. Translation: CASSSPGRTLGETQYF. The variable domain in full, completed from reference TRBV11-2 and TRBJ2-5, reads EAGVAQSPRYKIIEKRQSVAFWCNPISGHATLYWYQQILGQGPKLLIQFQNNGVVDDSQLPKDRFSAERLKGVDSTLKIQPAKLEDSAVYLCASSSPGRTLGETQYFGPGTRLLVL.

This clone was seen once. The chain recombines TRBV6-5 with TRBJ1-2; D gene unclear. This CDR3 has 14 amino acids. Trimming removed 2 bases at V and 4 bases at J, with 11 bases between. CDR1 MNHEY and CDR2 SVGAGI come from the germline V gene. The CDR3 loop reads CASSYGTHGYGYTF. For the CDR3, the DNA is TGTGCCAGCAGTTACGGCACCCACGGCTATGGCTACACCTTC.

This chain links TRBV18 with TRBJ1-1; tentative D call: TRBD1 (6 bases). Trimming removed 6 bases from V and 5 bases from J, with 13 bases in between. The CDR3 length is 13 residues. The germline V gene has CDR1 KGHSH and CDR2 LQKENI. CDR3 protein: CASSPIQGTEAFF. CDR3 in DNA: TGTGCCAGCTCCCCTATACAGGGAACTGAAGCTTTCTTT.

The chain combines TRBV19 with TRBJ1-1, with 9 bases matching TRBD1. Germline CDR1 LNHDA, CDR2 SQIVND (reference sequence). The V segment lost 5 bases and the J segment 5 bases; nucleotides outside the gene matches: 9. CDR3 size: 15 residues. CDR3 region: CASSPTGTGLTEAFF. In nucleotides, the CDR3 is TGTGCCAGTAGTCCAACCGGGACAGGGTTGACTGAAGCTTTCTTT.

The table lists this clone with a count of one. The chain recombines TRBV11-2 with TRBJ1-1; no firm D call. The V end was cut by 2 bases, the J end by 6 bases, with 4 bases between. Germline V lookup: CDR1 SGHAT, CDR2 FQNNGV. The length of the CDR3 is 11 residues. The DNA for the CDR3 is TGTGCCAGCAGCTTACACGCTGAAGCTTTCTTT. Its protein product is CASSLHAEAFF. Filled out from reference TRBV11-2 and TRBJ1-1, the complete variable domain reads EAGVAQSPRYKIIEKRQSVAFWCNPISGHATLYWYQQILGQGPKLLIQFQNNGVVDDSQLPKDRFSAERLKGVDSTLKIQPAKLEDSAVYLCASSLHAEAFFGQGTRLTVV.

The rearrangement links TRBV7-3 to TRBJ2-7, with D unclear. The germline V and J ends were trimmed by 0 bases and 4 bases, with 7 bases remaining between them. The length of the CDR3 is 13 residues. Per germline, CDR1 SGHTA and CDR2 FQGTGA. In DNA form, the CDR3 reads TGTGCCAGCAGCTTAACGAGCCAGTACGAGCAGTACTTC. Encoded protein: CASSLTSQYEQYF. The full variable domain, in which reference TRBV7-3 and TRBJ2-7 provide the parts outside the CDR3, is GAGVSQTPSNKVTEKGKYVELRCDPISGHTALYWYRQSLGQGPEFLIYFQGTGAADDSGLPNDRFFAVRPEGSVSTLKIQRTERGDSAVYLCASSLTSQYEQYFGPGTRLTVT.

This chain's CDR3 is CASSTTGTGRHEQYF. The CDR3 DNA reads as TGTGCCAGTAGTACGACCGGGACAGGGAGACACGAGCAGTACTTC. V is TRBV19 and J is TRBJ2-7; 9 nucleotides align to TRBD1. Germline values: CDR1 LNHDA, CDR2 SQIVND (reference sequence). Trimming removed 4 bases from V and 5 bases from J; junction bases left unmatched: 9. The length of the CDR3 is 15 residues.

This clone was found once. The V gene is TRBV30, the J gene TRBJ2-5, with TRBD1 matching 12 bases. This CDR3 comprises 14 residues. The germline CDR1 and CDR2 sequences are GTSNPN and SVGIG (reference sequence). V dropped 3 bases and J dropped 5; count of bases not matched to a gene: 4. Written as DNA, the CDR3 is TGTGCCTGGAGGGGGGACAGGGGGCTTGAGACCCAGTACTTC. Protein sequence: CAWRGDRGLETQYF.

The chain couples TRBV19 to TRBJ1-5, with D hard to call. Between the trimmed V and J ends, which lost 5 bases and 0 bases, there was a span of 8 bases. This CDR3 is 14 amino acids long. The germline CDR1 and CDR2 sequences are LNHDA and SQIVND (reference sequence). The CDR3 DNA reads TGTGCCAGTAGTGTAGGGAATAGCAATCAGCCCCAGCATTTT. This sequence encodes CASSVGNSNQPQHF.

The rearrangement links TRBV2 to TRBJ2-2, with D possibly matching TRBD2 (6 bases). Germline V lookup: CDR1 SNHLY, CDR2 FYNNEI. The V and J ends lost 6 bases and 1 base respectively, with 6 bases between them. The CDR3 covers 13 residues. CDR3 in amino acids: CASRRENTGELFF. Written as DNA, the CDR3 is TGTGCCAGCAGGCGGGAGAACACCGGGGAGCTGTTTTTT.

This chain links TRBV28 with TRBJ2-3; the match to TRBD1 covers 7 bases. The germline gives CDR1 MDHEN, CDR2 SYDVKM. The CDR3 spans 17 residues. Unmatched junction bases numbered 11, after V lost 3 bases and J lost 2 bases. This CDR3 reads CASSFLRRQGDTDTQYF. CDR3 nucleotides: TGTGCCAGCAGTTTTCTCCGGAGACAGGGAGACACAGATACGCAGTATTTT.

This clone has just one count. The chain links TRBV27 to TRBJ1-1; unclear D gene. The V gene's germline CDR1 is MNHEY and CDR2 SMNVEV (reference sequence). Between the trimmed V and J ends, which lost 0 bases and 4 bases, there was a span of 18 bases. The CDR3 extends over 17 amino acids. The CDR3, as DNA: TGTGCCAGCAGTTTATCCCCTTCCACGGGCTGGGGCACTGAAGCTTTCTTT. Its translation: CASSLSPSTGWGTEAFF.

The chain recombines TRBV7-8 with TRBJ2-5; 10 bases are a match to TRBD1. The CDR3 is 14 amino acids. In germline, CDR1 is SGHVS, CDR2 FQNEAQ. Unmatched junction bases numbered 5, after V lost 5 bases and J lost 5 bases. Here the CDR3 reads CASSPGTGEETQYF. The CDR3 nucleotides are TGTGCCAGCAGCCCCGGGACAGGGGAGGAGACCCAGTACTTC.

The chain employs TRBV18 and TRBJ2-5, with a weak D call TRBD1 (6 bases). Germline V gene data show CDR1 as KGHSH and CDR2 as LQKENI. The V end lost 0 bases, the J end lost 0 bases, and 20 bases lay between the germline ends. This CDR3 has 19 residues. The CDR3 reads CASSPPWGPQMLYQETQYF. The CDR3 DNA reads as TGTGCCAGCTCACCACCATGGGGGCCGCAGATGTTGTACCAAGAGACCCAGTACTTC. Using reference TRBV18 and TRBJ2-5 for the parts outside the CDR3, the full variable domain is NAGVMQNPRHLVRRRGQEARLRCSPMKGHSHVYWYRQLPEEGLKFMVYLQKENIIDESGMPKERFSAEFPKEGPSILRIQQVVRGDSAAYFCASSPPWGPQMLYQETQYFGPGTRLLVL.

The chain joins TRBV5-1 to TRBJ1-1; D possibly corresponds to TRBD1 (5 bases). Deletions cut 4 bases from V and 4 bases from J, with 17 bases between. Looked up from germline, CDR1 is SGHRS and CDR2 is YFSETQ. This CDR3 region has 15 residues. CDR3 DNA: TGCGCCAGCAGCGCGGGGATTTCCCAGGGCACTGAAGCTTTCTTT. Translation: CASSAGISQGTEAFF.

This chain uses TRBV6-5 with TRBJ2-1; D tentatively reads TRBD1 or TRBD2 (5 bases each). V gave up 0 bases and J gave up 7 bases, with 10 bases separating them. There are 14 residues in the CDR3. Germline V CDR1 and CDR2: MNHEY, SVGAGI. The CDR3 DNA reads TGTGCCAGCAGTTACTCGAGGGGCCGAAATGAGCAGTTCTTC. Its translation: CASSYSRGRNEQFF.